Listed here are 6 T cell receptor beta chains from one sample, sequenced in a study of blood T cell repertoires in COVID-19. Method: immunoSEQ multiplex PCR; TCRdb's copy keeps in-frame clones and lacks some. In the table there are some 230,000 clones, around 81% of which are singletons. The sample was peripheral blood. These receptor sequences come from a woman between 25 and 40 years old who had recovered from COVID-19.

The chain links TRBV29-1 to TRBJ2-7; 9 positions agree with TRBD2. After removal of 6 bases from V and 2 bases from J, the junction contained 5 bases not matched to a gene. The CDR3 has 13 residues. Germline loops: CDR1 SQVTM, CDR2 ANQGSEA. The CDR3 is CSVEGGRAYEQYF. The CDR3 nucleotides read TGCAGCGTGGAGGGCGGGAGGGCCTACGAGCAGTACTTC.

CDR3 coding DNA: TGCAGCGTTGTAGCCGCGGGCGAAGATGAGCAGTTCTTC. Residues: CSVVAAGEDEQFF. The chain carries TRBV29-1 and TRBJ2-1, with a possible D match to TRBD2 (5 bases). Trimming removed 4 bases from V and 8 bases from J, with 15 bases in between. CDR1 SQVTM and CDR2 ANQGSEA come from the germline V gene. The CDR3 is 13 amino acids.

J is TRBJ2-7 and V is TRBV18; 10 bases are a match to TRBD2. This CDR3 spans 15 amino acids. The J segment lost 2 bases and the V segment lost 6 bases, leaving 7 bases of the junction unmatched. Germline CDR1 is KGHSH and CDR2 is LQKENI. The CDR3 bases are TGTGCCAGCTCTCCGGGACTAGCGCTTACCTACGAGCAGTACTTC. Translating gives CASSPGLALTYEQYF.

V is TRBV27 and J is TRBJ2-3; 8 bases line up with TRBD1. The germline CDR1 and CDR2 sequences are MNHEY and SMNVEV (reference sequence). This CDR3 comprises 16 residues. V trimming: 10 bases; J trimming: 6 bases; junction bases outside the gene matches: 18. The CDR3 DNA sequence: TGTGCCATCGGGGCGACAGGGGATAAGGTGACTGATACGCAGTATTTT. Translated, it gives CAIGATGDKVTDTQYF.

The chain couples TRBV12-3 or TRBV12-4 to TRBJ1-1; D ambiguous. The CDR3 covers 11 residues. V was trimmed by 3 bases and J by 5 bases, leaving 4 bases between them. The CDR3 here is CASSFSTEAFF. The DNA for the CDR3 is TGTGCCAGCAGTTTCTCGACTGAAGCTTTCTTT.

The chain couples TRBV28 to TRBJ2-7; D may be TRBD1 (6 bases). With 2 bases removed from V and 8 bases from J, the gap between germline ends came to 16 bases. The germline gives CDR1 MDHEN, CDR2 SYDVKM. CDR3 length equals 14 residues. The CDR3 loop is CASSLILGDMKQYF. DNA of the CDR3: TGTGCCAGCAGTTTAATCCTTGGGGACATGAAGCAGTACTTC.